This T cell receptor beta chain was documented in a study of cytomegalovirus exposure and HLA in healthy donors. Data came from immunoSEQ multiplex PCR; TCRdb stores just in-frame clones and leaves some out. Of 300,000 to 400,000 clones listed, 70% to 90% are singletons. The CDR3 has 17 amino acids. Unmatched junction bases numbered 5, after V lost 0 bases and J lost 0 bases. CDR1 is MGHRA, CDR2 YSYEKL, per germline. The origin of this receptor is a woman aged 18-29 years in good health and CMV-seronegative. The V gene is TRBV4-1, the J gene TRBJ2-3; 8 nucleotides agree with TRBD2. Sequencing was done on a sample of PBMCs. The CDR3 spells CASSQDRLAGSTDTQYF. CDR3 in DNA: TGCGCCAGCAGCCAAGATCGGCTAGCGGGTAGCACAGATACGCAGTATTTT.